What follows describes a single T cell receptor (beta chain). This clone was seen a handful of times. The clone's antigen remains unknown. No much larger clonotype is one base removed from it; base qualities were not supplied. The source of the sample is a study of blood T cell repertoires in COVID-19 (TCRdb year 2020). General notes on the study: Samples from collaborators originated in the United States, Italy and Spain and spanned both the acute and convalescent phases of COVID-19. The material from the prospective study consisted of cDNA or gDNA derived from T cells, B-cell-depleted T cells, or PBMCs. The sample metadata nearly always contained a de-identified subject ID, COVID-19 status, age in years and sex. Where available, HLA class I and class II types were obtained from metadata supplied by the sample provider rather than from assay-based typing. Samples were obtained from the ongoing ImmuneRACE study (first 160 participants) and from 1,254 subjects provided by 6 global collaborators. A freely available public database, intended as a resource for researchers studying the immune response to SARS-CoV-2, is where the repertoires were released. Deeply sampled blood TCRbeta repertoires from subjects exposed to, actively infected with, or recovered from COVID-19 were included in the dataset.

Collaborating institutions collected whole blood in K2EDTA tubes following their own protocols. For TCRbeta analysis, collaborators shipped samples in one of three forms: frozen whole blood, isolated PBMCs, or DNA extracted from either of those sample types. TCRbeta CDR3 regions were amplified from genomic DNA using the immunoSEQ Assay, a bias-controlled multiplex PCR. Per the authors' processing: Nucleated cell counts per sample were estimated from amplification of reference gene primers within the assay. Sequence reads were collapsed and filtered to measure the absolute abundance of every unique TCRbeta CDR3 rearrangement. For each sample, productive Simpson clonality was calculated as the square root of Simpson's diversity index over productive rearrangements. In TCRdb, the immuneACCESS table is reduced to in-frame sequences with V and J assigned. These tables do not hold every clone; where another copy was compared, an unresolved V gene accounts for under half, and the others remain unexplained. Clone size and V and J calls were adopted from that table, with D and trimming inferred from the DNA. The sample table records 250,000 to 300,000 clones; 90% of these occur just once. The ten largest clones add up to 3% to 4% of the sample.

A distance of 7 bases separates the germline ends of V and J, which lose 5 bases and 0 bases respectively. From a lookup of the germline V gene (reference sequence), CDR1 and CDR2 are LNHDA and SQIVND. The CDR3 runs 13 amino acids, cysteine and phenylalanine included. Only the CDR3 DNA is retained, 39 bases long and in frame from the first base. What the work shows at the level of the full study, not this receptor alone: Clinical and demographic metadata were provided uncurated, with the amount varying by source and participant.

The V and J genes are TRBV19 and TRBJ1-1, with TRBD1 perhaps the D gene, on 5 matching bases. The TCR comes from a woman aged 40 to 50 with acute or convalescent COVID-19. The sample comprised peripheral blood. CDR3 sequence: CASSGALNTEAFF. Read as DNA, the sequence is TGTGCCAGTAGTGGGGCTTTGAACACTGAAGCTTTCTTT.